These 7 T cell receptor beta chains were all obtained from the same sample, sequenced in a study of shared clonotypes between healthy human individuals. Clones were read by immunoSEQ multiplex PCR, and TCRdb kept only the in-frame ones, dropping some. There are approximately 2.1 million clones in the sample; more than 80% occur only once, and about 0.39% lies in the top ten. Sequenced sample: naive CD4+ T cells from PBMCs. Subset meaning: CD45RA+ positively selected. Receptors originate from a man in his late teens or twenties in good health. Some clones in this sample may be carry-over from other donors' samples.

This chain joins TRBV4-1 and TRBJ2-2; a possible D gene is TRBD2 (6 bases). Trimming removed 1 base from V and 4 bases from J, with 16 bases in between. Germline V lookup: CDR1 MGHRA, CDR2 YSYEKL. The CDR3 length is 17 residues. The CDR3 protein is CASSQAPEPGVTGELFF. In DNA form, the CDR3 reads TGCGCCAGCAGCCAAGCCCCGGAACCGGGAGTCACCGGGGAGCTGTTTTTT.

This chain links TRBV15 with TRBJ1-1; D might be TRBD1 (6 bases). This CDR3 region has 15 residues. Germline V gives CDR1 LNHNV, CDR2 YYDKDF (reference sequence). V shed 6 bases and J shed 1 base, with 15 bases lying between them. CDR3 loop: CATSERQDTNTEAFF. The DNA for the CDR3 is TGTGCCACCAGTGAAAGACAGGATACGAACACTGAAGCTTTCTTT.

On this clone itself: Different DNA sequences within this sample yield the same CDR3. This chain joins TRBV2 and TRBJ1-1; D is unclear. V lost 1 base, J lost 0 bases, and 3 bases lay in between. Germline loops: CDR1 SNHLY, CDR2 FYNNEI. The CDR3 has 13 residues. CDR3 amino acids: CASSEEVNTEAFF. The CDR3 DNA follows: TGTGCCAGCAGTGAAGAAGTGAACACTGAAGCTTTCTTT.

The chain couples TRBV6-1 to TRBJ2-1, with 7 nucleotides matching TRBD2. V dropped 5 bases and J dropped 8; count of bases not matched to a gene: 12. There are 15 residues in the CDR3. Germline CDR1 reads MNHNS; CDR2 reads SASEGT. The CDR3 DNA reads TGTGCCAGCAGTTTAGAGGGAGGGCCTCTCTATGAGCAGTTCTTC. It translates to CASSLEGGPLYEQFF.

V and J are TRBV11-1 and TRBJ2-6; tentative D call: TRBD2 (6 bases). This CDR3 spans 15 amino acids. The germline V and J ends were trimmed by 3 bases and 12 bases, with 18 bases remaining between them. The germline gives CDR1 SGHAT, CDR2 FQDESV (reference sequence). CDR3 amino acids: CASSLAPGLQGVLTF. DNA of the CDR3: TGTGCCAGCAGCTTGGCCCCGGGACTGCAAGGCGTCCTGACTTTC.

This chain connects TRBV19 to TRBJ2-3, with 8 bases that match TRBD2. The CDR3 sequence is 16 residues long. V lost 1 base, J lost 4 bases, and 7 bases stayed unmatched. From germline, CDR1 is LNHDA and CDR2 SQIVND (reference sequence). CDR3 amino acids: CASSIGRTSPPDTQYF. The CDR3 DNA sequence: TGTGCCAGTAGTATAGGTCGGACTAGCCCCCCAGATACGCAGTATTTT. The full variable domain, completed using reference TRBV19 and TRBJ2-3, is DGGITQSPKYLFRKEGQNVTLSCEQNLNHDAMYWYRQDPGQGLRLIYYSQIVNDFQKGDIAEGYSVSREKKESFPLTVTSAQKNPTAFYLCASSIGRTSPPDTQYFGPGTRLTVL.

This clone occurred once. This rearrangement joins TRBV11-3 to TRBJ2-1; D remains unclear. Germline V gives CDR1 SGHNT, CDR2 YENEEA. The ends were cut back, 2 bases at V and 9 bases at J, with 11 bases in the middle. The CDR3 is 13 amino acids. The chain's CDR3 is CASSLTQWAEQFF. DNA of the CDR3: TGTGCCAGCAGCTTAACCCAGTGGGCTGAGCAGTTCTTC.